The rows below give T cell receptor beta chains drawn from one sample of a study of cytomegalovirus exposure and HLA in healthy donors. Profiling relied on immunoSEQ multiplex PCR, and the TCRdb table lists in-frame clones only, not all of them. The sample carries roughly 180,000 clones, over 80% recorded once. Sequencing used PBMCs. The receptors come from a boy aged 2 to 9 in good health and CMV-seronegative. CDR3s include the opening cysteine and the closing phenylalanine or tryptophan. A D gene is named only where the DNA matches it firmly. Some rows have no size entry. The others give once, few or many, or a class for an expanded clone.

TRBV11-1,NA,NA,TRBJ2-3,CASGVGVKDTQYF,TGTGCCAGCGGGGTGGGAGTCAAAGATACGCAGTATTTT
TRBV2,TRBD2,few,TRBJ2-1,CASTAGEYNEQFF,TGTGCCAGCACAGCGGGGGAGTACAATGAGCAGTTCTTC
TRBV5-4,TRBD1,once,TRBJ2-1,CASSSMDRGRDEQFF,TGTGCCAGCAGCTCAATGGACAGGGGGCGGGATGAGCAGTTCTTC
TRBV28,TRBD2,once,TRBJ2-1,CASSFPGGWNEQFF,TGTGCCAGCAGTTTTCCGGGAGGGTGGAATGAGCAGTTCTTC
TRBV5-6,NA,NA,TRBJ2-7,CASSHTYEQYF,TGTGCCAGCAGCCACACCTACGAGCAGTACTTC
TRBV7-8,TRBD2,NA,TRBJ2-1,CASSLSGGASNEQFF,TGTGCCAGCAGCTTGAGCGGGGGGGCCTCCAATGAGCAGTTCTTC
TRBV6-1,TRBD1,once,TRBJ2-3,CASSEVDRVGDTQYF,TGTGCCAGCAGTGAAGTAGACAGGGTCGGAGATACGCAGTATTTT
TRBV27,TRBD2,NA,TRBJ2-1,CASRSGNSYNEQFF,TGTGCCAGCAGGAGCGGGAACTCCTACAATGAGCAGTTCTTC
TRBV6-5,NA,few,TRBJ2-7,CASHYEQYF,TGTGCCAGCCACTACGAGCAGTACTTC
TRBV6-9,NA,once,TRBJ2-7,CASSRQESYEQYF,TGTGCCAGCAGTAGACAGGAGTCCTACGAGCAGTACTTC
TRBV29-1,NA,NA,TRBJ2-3,CSVEGPAPDTQYF,TGCAGCGTTGAGGGGCCGGCCCCAGATACGCAGTATTTT
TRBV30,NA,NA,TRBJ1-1,CAWSQGGKSEAFF,TGTGCCTGGTCCCAGGGTGGGAAGTCTGAAGCTTTCTTT
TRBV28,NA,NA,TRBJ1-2,CASSFRGVGRYTF,TGTGCCAGCAGTTTTCGAGGCGTAGGGAGGTACACCTTC
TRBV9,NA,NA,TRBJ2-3,CASSEGGTDTQYF,TGTGCCAGCAGCGAAGGAGGAACAGATACGCAGTATTTT
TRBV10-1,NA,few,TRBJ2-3,CASSGGENTDTQYF,TGCGCCAGCAGTGGGGGGGAAAACACAGATACGCAGTATTTT
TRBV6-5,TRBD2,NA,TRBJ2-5,CASSYTLAATQETQYF,TGTGCCAGCAGTTACACCCTAGCGGCCACGCAAGAGACCCAGTACTTC
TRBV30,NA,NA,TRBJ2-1,CAWTLDFSPYNEQFF,TGTGCCTGGACCCTGGACTTTAGCCCCTACAATGAGCAGTTCTTC
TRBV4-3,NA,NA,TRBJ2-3,CASSQEGDSTDTQYF,TGCGCCAGCAGCCAAGAAGGAGACTCCACAGATACGCAGTATTTT
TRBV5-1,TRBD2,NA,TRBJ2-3,CASSLEAGGPPTQYF,TGCGCCAGCAGCTTGGAAGCGGGGGGCCCCCCCACGCAGTATTTT
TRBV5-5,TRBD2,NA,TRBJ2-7,CASSLDSGLAGGYEQYF,TGTGCCAGCAGCTTGGATTCGGGACTAGCGGGAGGATACGAGCAGTACTTC
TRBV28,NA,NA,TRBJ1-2,CASSLPGYSHGYTF,TGTGCCAGCAGTTTGCCCGGGTACTCTCATGGCTACACCTTC
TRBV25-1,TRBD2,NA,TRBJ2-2,CASSLTSGSNGELFF,TGTGCCAGCAGTCTGACTAGCGGGAGTAACGGGGAGCTGTTTTTT
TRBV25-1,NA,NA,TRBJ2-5,CASRLLQTQYF,TGTGCCAGCAGACTACTACAGACCCAGTACTTC
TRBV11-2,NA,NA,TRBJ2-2,CASSLDPEAVNTGELFF,TGTGCCAGCAGCTTAGATCCGGAAGCGGTTAACACCGGGGAGCTGTTTTTT
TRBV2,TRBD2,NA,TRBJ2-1,CASSEGTSSHNEQFF,TGTGCCAGCAGTGAGGGGACTAGCAGCCACAATGAGCAGTTCTTC
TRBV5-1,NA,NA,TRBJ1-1,CASSLSSGNTEAFF,TGCGCCAGCAGCTTGTCGTCAGGGAACACTGAAGCTTTCTTT
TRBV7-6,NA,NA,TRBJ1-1,CASSLVGANTEAFF,TGTGCCAGCAGCTTAGTGGGAGCGAACACTGAAGCTTTCTTT
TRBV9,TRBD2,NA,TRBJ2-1,CASSGGLAGRYGNEQFF,TGTGCCAGCAGCGGCGGACTAGCGGGCAGATATGGGAATGAGCAGTTCTTC
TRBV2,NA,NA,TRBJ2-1,CASSEVLYNEQFF,TGTGCCAGCAGTGAAGTCCTTTACAATGAGCAGTTCTTC
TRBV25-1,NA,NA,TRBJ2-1,CASSESRDYNEQFF,TGTGCCAGCAGTGAGTCGAGGGACTACAATGAGCAGTTCTTC
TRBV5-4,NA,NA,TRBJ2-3,CASSLSPTDTQYF,TGTGCCAGCAGCTTGAGCCCTACGGATACGCAGTATTTT
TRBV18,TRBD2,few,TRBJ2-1,CASSGTRYGNEQFF,TGTGCCAGCTCGGGGACTAGATACGGAAATGAGCAGTTCTTC